The 18 T cell receptor beta chains below were found in one sample sequenced in a study of blood T cells in healthy people across ages. PCR was performed a second time for roughly 7 to 11 cycles using a sample-barcoded 5' primer and a J-beta primer mix. MiXCR was run by TCRdb on the 5' RACE reads, yielding one entry per CDR3 protein. This sample carries 600,000 to 1,000,000 distinct CDR3 sequences, around 25% of them seen once, and the ten largest clones take 3% to 4.5%. Another study also made use of these data, one on T cells of mothers and their children.

Sequenced input: blood. The receptors derive from a boy aged 5-17 years in good health.

This clonotype occurred a few times. The V gene is TRBV29-1, the J gene TRBJ2-7; D uncertain. CDR1 is SQVTM and CDR2 is ANQGSEA in the germline V gene. This CDR3 spans 14 amino acids. The V gene lost 5 bases and the J gene lost 7 bases, with 21 bases spanning the gap. CDR3 nucleotide sequence: TGCAGCGTTCTGGAGCGTGCTCCTACTTGGGAGCAGTACTTC. Translating gives CSVLERAPTWEQYF.

This clonotype was seen a few times. In nucleotides, the CDR3 is TGTGCCAGCAGTGCCGACAGGGCCGAAGCTTTCTTT. It codes for CASSADRAEAFF. The rearrangement joins TRBV2 to TRBJ1-1; 7 bases line up with TRBD1. Per the germline V gene, CDR1 is SNHLY and CDR2 is FYNNEI. The CDR3 is made up of 12 amino acids. Trimming took 4 bases from V and 8 from J; bases not matched to a gene: 4.

The rearrangement uses TRBV15 and TRBJ2-7, with TRBD2 matching over 12 bases. This CDR3 has 16 amino acids. V trimming: 2 bases; J trimming: 5 bases; junction bases outside the gene matches: 7. Germline CDR1 reads LNHNV; CDR2 reads YYDKDF (reference sequence). DNA for the CDR3: TGTGCCACCAGCAGACAGACTAGCGGGAGTAGCCACGAGCAGTACTTC. Encoded protein: CATSRQTSGSSHEQYF.

This clonotype was counted between two and nine times. The chain employs TRBV9 and TRBJ1-2; 7 bases are a match to TRBD1. Trimming removed 3 bases from V and 6 bases from J; junction bases left unmatched: 8. CDR3 length: 14 amino acids. The germline gives CDR1 SGDLS, CDR2 YYNGEE. The CDR3 sequence is CASSAWDSIDGYTF. CDR3 bases: TGTGCCAGCAGCGCTTGGGACAGCATCGATGGCTACACCTTC.

V usage is TRBV29-1 and J usage is TRBJ1-1; no reliable D call. This CDR3 has 13 residues. The ends were cut back, 8 bases at V and 1 base at J, with 14 bases in the middle. Germline loops: CDR1 SQVTM, CDR2 ANQGSEA. The CDR3 DNA reads TGCAGCCTGACACTCTGGGGGAACACTGAAGCTTTCTTT. It translates to CSLTLWGNTEAFF.

The chain joins TRBV6-6 to TRBJ1-4; 7 bases align to TRBD1. V was pared by 4 bases and J by 15 bases, with 11 bases of the junction left unmatched. The CDR3 is made up of 13 amino acids. Germline V lookup: CDR1 MNHNY, CDR2 SVGAGI (reference sequence). CDR3 in DNA: TGTGCCAGCAGTTCGGACAGGACAATTTCGGTGTTTTTT. Translation gives CASSSDRTISVFF.

The rearrangement joins TRBV2 to TRBJ2-5; D may match TRBD1 or TRBD2 (5 bases each). TRBJ2-1 explains the end of the DNA better; the J call may be wrong. The CDR3 spans 12 residues. The germline V gene has CDR1 SNHLY and CDR2 FYNNEI. Here the CDR3 DNA reads TGTGCCAGCAATGGGGGCTACAATGAGCAGTTCTTC. It is translated as CASNGGYNEQFF.

This chain joins TRBV20-1 and TRBJ2-4; D tentatively reads TRBD1 or TRBD2 (5 bases each). Germline-derived CDR1 and CDR2 are DFQATT and SNEGSKA (reference sequence). CDR3 size: 13 residues. V dropped 4 bases and J dropped 3 bases, with 10 bases sitting between them. This CDR3 reads CSATGTVKNIQYF. The DNA for the CDR3 is TGCAGTGCTACAGGGACGGTCAAAAACATTCAGTACTTC.

The chain recombines TRBV10-3 with TRBJ2-1; 8 bases are a match to TRBD1. Germline CDR1 is ENHRY and CDR2 is SYGVKD. V was clipped by 3 bases and J by 5 bases; unmatched bases: 9. The CDR3 totals 16 residues. CDR3 region: CAISDQVGTGNNEQFF. The DNA for the CDR3 is TGTGCCATCAGTGACCAGGTGGGGACAGGAAACAATGAGCAGTTCTTC.

V and J are TRBV6-1 and TRBJ2-3; 9 bases map to TRBD1. Germline assignment: CDR1 MNHNS and CDR2 SASEGT. This CDR3 spans 16 amino acids. Unmatched junction bases numbered 6, after V lost 3 bases and J lost 2 bases. CDR3 nucleotide sequence: TGTGCCAGCAGTGACCGGACAGGGGCCCCCACAGATACGCAGTATTTT. Translating it yields CASSDRTGAPTDTQYF.

This clonotype was counted a few times. The V call is TRBV6-5, the J call TRBJ1-1, with D possibly matching TRBD1 (5 bases). This CDR3 is built from 12 residues. Trimming pared 6 bases from V and 11 bases from J, leaving 16 bases between. CDR1 is MNHEY, CDR2 SVGAGI, per germline. CDR3 in amino acids: CASSRTTTEAFF. CDR3 nucleotides: TGTGCCAGCAGCAGGACAACGACGGAGGCTTTCTTT.

This rearrangement joins TRBV20-1 to TRBJ2-1; 7 bases map to TRBD2. The germline V gene encodes CDR1 DFQATT and CDR2 SNEGSKA (reference sequence). V gave up 1 base and J gave up 0 bases; unmatched junction bases: 12. This CDR3 has 18 amino acids. CDR3 DNA sequence: TGCAGTGCTAGAGCCCTTTCGACTAGCTGGAGCTCCTACAATGAGCAGTTCTTC. Protein sequence: CSARALSTSWSSYNEQFF.

The rearrangement uses TRBV5-1 and TRBJ2-5; D might be TRBD1 or TRBD2, each matching 5 bases. Germline assignment: CDR1 SGHRS and CDR2 YFSETQ. This CDR3 is 14 amino acids long. V was clipped by 4 bases and J by 4 bases, with 14 bases between them. CDR3: CASSGGRTLETQYF. CDR3 sequence (DNA): TGCGCCAGCAGCGGGGGAAGGACCCTAGAGACCCAGTACTTC. Together with reference TRBV5-1 and TRBJ2-5, the CDR3 gives the full variable domain: KAGVTQTPRYLIKTRGQQVTLSCSPISGHRSVSWYQQTPGQGLQFLFEYFSETQRNKGNFPGRFSGRQFSNSRSEMNVSTLELGDSALYLCASSGGRTLETQYFGPGTRLLVL.

The rearrangement uses TRBV27 and TRBJ2-5, with 11 bases matching TRBD1. The CDR3 sequence is 14 residues long. V was clipped by 3 bases and J by 11 bases; unmatched bases: 8. The germline gives CDR1 MNHEY, CDR2 SMNVEV (reference sequence). The CDR3 region is CASSLGQGVEEQYF. CDR3 in DNA: TGTGCCAGCAGTTTGGGACAGGGGGTAGAAGAGCAGTACTTC.

V is TRBV2 and J is TRBJ2-1; D is unresolved. The CDR3 is made up of 16 amino acids. The V end lost 4 bases, the J end lost 0 bases, and 13 bases lay between the germline ends. Germline assignment: CDR1 SNHLY and CDR2 FYNNEI. Here the CDR3 DNA reads TGTGCCAGCAGTGGTCATAGAGCTCCCTCCTACAATGAGCAGTTCTTC. This encodes CASSGHRAPSYNEQFF.

This clonotype was seen a handful of times. V gene TRBV30 combines with J gene TRBJ1-2; TRBD1 matches at 7 bases. Germline V lookup: CDR1 GTSNPN, CDR2 SVGIG (reference sequence). The CDR3 runs 12 residues. The trim removed 3 bases at V and 7 bases at J, leaving 5 bases unmatched. CDR3: CAWRKGATGYTF. CDR3 sequence (DNA): TGTGCCTGGAGGAAGGGGGCAACTGGCTACACCTTC.

This rearrangement joins TRBV6-2 or TRBV6-3 to TRBJ2-5, with 10 positions matching TRBD1. The germline CDR1 and CDR2 sequences are MNHEY and SVGEGT. This CDR3 region has 16 residues. With V trimmed by 5 bases and J by 2 bases, 8 bases remained unmatched. The CDR3 spells CASSTRDRGQQETQYF. In nucleotides, the CDR3 is TGTGCCAGCAGTACTCGGGACAGGGGCCAACAAGAGACCCAGTACTTC.

V gene TRBV7-2 combines with J gene TRBJ2-1; D not resolved. Trimming removed 4 bases at V and 7 bases at J, with 11 bases between. From germline, CDR1 is SGHTA and CDR2 FQGNSA. The CDR3 is 13 residues long. The CDR3 is CASSSPNGNEQFF. CDR3 coding DNA: TGTGCCAGCAGCTCCCCGAATGGGAATGAGCAGTTCTTC.